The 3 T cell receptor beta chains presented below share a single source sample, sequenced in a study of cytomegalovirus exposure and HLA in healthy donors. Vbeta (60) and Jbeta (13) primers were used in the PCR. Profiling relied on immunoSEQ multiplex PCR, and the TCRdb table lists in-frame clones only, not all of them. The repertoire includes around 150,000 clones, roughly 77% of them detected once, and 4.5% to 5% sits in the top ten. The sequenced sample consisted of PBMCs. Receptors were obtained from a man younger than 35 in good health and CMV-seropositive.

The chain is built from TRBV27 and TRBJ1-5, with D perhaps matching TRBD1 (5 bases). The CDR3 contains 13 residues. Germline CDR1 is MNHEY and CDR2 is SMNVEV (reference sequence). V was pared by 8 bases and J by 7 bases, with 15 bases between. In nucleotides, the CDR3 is TGTGCCAGCGGGGCGATGCGGGGCCAGCCCCAGCATTTT. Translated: CASGAMRGQPQHF.

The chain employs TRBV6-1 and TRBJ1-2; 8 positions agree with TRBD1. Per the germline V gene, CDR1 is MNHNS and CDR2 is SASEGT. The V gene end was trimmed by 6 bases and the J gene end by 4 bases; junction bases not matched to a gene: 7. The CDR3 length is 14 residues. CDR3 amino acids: CASREPGGGYGYTF. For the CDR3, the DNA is TGTGCCAGCAGAGAGCCAGGGGGCGGCTATGGCTACACCTTC.

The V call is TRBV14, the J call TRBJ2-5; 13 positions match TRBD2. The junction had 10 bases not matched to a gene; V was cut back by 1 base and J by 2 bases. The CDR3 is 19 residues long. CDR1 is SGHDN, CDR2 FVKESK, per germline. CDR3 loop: CASSQGGTSGKFHQETQYF. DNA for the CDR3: TGTGCCAGCAGCCAAGGTGGGACTAGCGGGAAGTTCCATCAAGAGACCCAGTACTTC.